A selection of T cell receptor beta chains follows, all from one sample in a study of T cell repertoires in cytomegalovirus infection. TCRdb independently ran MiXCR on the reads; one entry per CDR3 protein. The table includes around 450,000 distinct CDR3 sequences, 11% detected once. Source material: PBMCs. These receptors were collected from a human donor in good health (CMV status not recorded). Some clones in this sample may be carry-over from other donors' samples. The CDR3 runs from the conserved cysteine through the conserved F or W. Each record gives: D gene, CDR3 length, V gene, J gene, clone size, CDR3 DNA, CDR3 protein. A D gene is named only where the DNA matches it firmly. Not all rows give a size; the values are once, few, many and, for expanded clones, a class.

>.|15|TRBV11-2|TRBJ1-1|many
TGTGCCAGCAGCTTAGATCGGCGGGGGAACACTGAAGCTTTCTTT
CASSLDRRGNTEAFF
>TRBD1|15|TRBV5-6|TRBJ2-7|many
TGTGCCAGCAGCCCAGGGGGCGAAAGCTCCTACGAGCAGTACTTC
CASSPGGESSYEQYF
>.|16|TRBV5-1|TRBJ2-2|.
TGCGCCAGCAGCTCCATGGCGACGGGGAACACCGGGGAGCTGTTTTTT
CASSSMATGNTGELFF
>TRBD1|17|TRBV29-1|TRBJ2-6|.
TGCAGCGTTATGGACAGGGAAGCACGCTCTGGGGCCAACGTCCTGACTTTC
CSVMDREARSGANVLTF
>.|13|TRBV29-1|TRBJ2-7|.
TGCAGCGTTGAAGAAGGGGCCGGCTACGAGCAGTACTTC
CSVEEGAGYEQYF
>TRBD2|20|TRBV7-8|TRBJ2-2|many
TGTGCCAGCAGCCCTCGATCGAGACTAGCGGGGGGGACGAACACCGGGGAGCTGTTTTTT
CASSPRSRLAGGTNTGELFF
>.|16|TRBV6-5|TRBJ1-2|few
TGTGCCAGCAGTTACTTCACCCAGACCAGTAGTTATGGCTACACCTTC
CASSYFTQTSSYGYTF
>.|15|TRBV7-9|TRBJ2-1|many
TGTGCCAGCAGCTCAATCAACGGGGGGCTTAATGAGCAGTTCTTC
CASSSINGGLNEQFF
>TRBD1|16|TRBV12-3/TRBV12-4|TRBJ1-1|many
TGTGCCAGCAGTTCCGGACAGGGGCTCATGAACACTGAAGCTTTCTTT
CASSSGQGLMNTEAFF
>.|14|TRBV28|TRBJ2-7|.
TGTGCCACCAGTTCATGGGCAGGGTCGGAAGAGCAGTACTTC
CATSSWAGSEEQYF
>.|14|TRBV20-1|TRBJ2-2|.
TGCAGTGCTAGAGAGAATAGTGGCACCGGGGAGCTGTTTTTT
CSARENSGTGELFF
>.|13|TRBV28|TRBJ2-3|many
TGTGCCAGCACCAGGGGGAGGACAGATACGCAGTATTTT
CASTRGRTDTQYF
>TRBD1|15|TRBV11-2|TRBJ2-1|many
TGTGCCAGCAGCACAGGGGGAGGCCCCTACAATGAGCAGTTCTTC
CASSTGGGPYNEQFF
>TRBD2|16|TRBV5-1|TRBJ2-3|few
TGCGCCAGCACAGCGGTGGCGGGAGCCCCTACAGATACGCAGTATTTT
CASTAVAGAPTDTQYF
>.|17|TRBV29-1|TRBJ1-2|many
TGCAGCGTTGAAGATCAGAAAGGTGCTAGAACAGCTTATGGCTACACCTTC
CSVEDQKGARTAYGYTF
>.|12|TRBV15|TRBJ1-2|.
TGTGCCACCAGTTTAGATGGGTATGGCTACACCTTC
CATSLDGYGYTF
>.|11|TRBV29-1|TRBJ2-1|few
TGCAGCGTTGATGAGGGGCACCTTAAGTTCTTC
CSVDEGHLKFF
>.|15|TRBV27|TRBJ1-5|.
TGTGCCAGCAGTTTTGGAGGTGGGAACAATCAGCCCCAGCATTTT
CASSFGGGNNQPQHF
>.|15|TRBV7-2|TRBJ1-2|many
TGTGCCAGCAGCTTAGGGGGCAGACCCAACTATGGCTACACCTTC
CASSLGGRPNYGYTF
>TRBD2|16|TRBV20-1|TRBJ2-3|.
TGCAGTGCTGTACTAGCGGGAATTTACAACACAGATACGCAGTATTTT
CSAVLAGIYNTDTQYF
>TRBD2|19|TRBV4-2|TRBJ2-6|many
TGTGCCAGCAGCCAAGCCGGACTAGCGATATTCTCTGGGGCCAACGTCCTGACTTTC
CASSQAGLAIFSGANVLTF
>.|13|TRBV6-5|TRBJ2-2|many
TGTGCCAGCAGGAGGACACGGTCAAGGGAGCTGTTTTTT
CASRRTRSRELFF
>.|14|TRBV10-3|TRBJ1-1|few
TGTGCCATCAGTGAAGGTGAGGGACACACTGAAGCTTTCTTT
CAISEGEGHTEAFF
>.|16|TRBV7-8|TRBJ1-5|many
TGTGCCAGCAGCTTAGCAACGAGGGCAGTGCGGGGGACCCAGCATTTT
CASSLATRAVRGTQHF
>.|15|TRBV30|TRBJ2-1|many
TGTGCCTGGAGCGTTAGAGGGGACCTATACAATGAGCAGTTCTTC
CAWSVRGDLYNEQFF
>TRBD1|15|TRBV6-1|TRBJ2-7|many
TGTGCCAGCTCGGGACAGGGTTTAATAAGTTACGAGCAGTACTTC
CASSGQGLISYEQYF
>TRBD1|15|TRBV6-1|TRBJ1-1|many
TGTGCCAGCAGTGAACTCAGGGGGCTATCCACTGAAGCTTTCTTT
CASSELRGLSTEAFF
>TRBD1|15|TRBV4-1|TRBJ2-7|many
TGCGCCAGCAGCCAAGAAGGGACAGGGGGCTACGAGCAGTACTTC
CASSQEGTGGYEQYF
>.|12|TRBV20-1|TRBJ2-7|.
TGCAGTGCTATCAGTGGCGTCTACGAGCAGTACTTC
CSAISGVYEQYF
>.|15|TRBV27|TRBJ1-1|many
TGTGCCAGCAGTCCCGGGCAGGGTTGGAACACTGAAGCTTTCTTT
CASSPGQGWNTEAFF
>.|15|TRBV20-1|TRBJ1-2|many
TGCAGTGCTAGAGATATCCGGCCCTCGGGCTATGGCTACACCTTC
CSARDIRPSGYGYTF
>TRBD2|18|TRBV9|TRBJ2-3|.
TGTGCCAGCAGCGTGGGGACTAGCGGGAAGGCGAACACAGATACGCAGTATTTT
CASSVGTSGKANTDTQYF
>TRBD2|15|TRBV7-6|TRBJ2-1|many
TGTGCCAGCAGCTCTAGCGGGAGCCTCTACAATGAGCAGTTCTTC
CASSSSGSLYNEQFF
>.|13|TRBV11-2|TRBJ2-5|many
TGTGCCAGCAGCTTAACCGGGGAGGAGACCCAGTACTTC
CASSLTGEETQYF
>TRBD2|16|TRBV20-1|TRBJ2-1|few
TGCAGTGCTAGAGGGACTAGCGGGAGGGCCCTTAATGAGCAGTTCTTC
CSARGTSGRALNEQFF
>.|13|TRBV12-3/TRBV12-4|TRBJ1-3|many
TGTGCCAGCAGTTACGGACTAGGAAACACCATATATTTT
CASSYGLGNTIYF
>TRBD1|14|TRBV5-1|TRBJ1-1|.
TGCGCCAGCAGCGGCGGACAGGGGGCTACTGAAGCTTTCTTT
CASSGGQGATEAFF
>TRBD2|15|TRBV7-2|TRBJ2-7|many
TGTGCCAGCAGCTCTGCGGGACTAGCGGCGTCGGAGCAGTACTTC
CASSSAGLAASEQYF
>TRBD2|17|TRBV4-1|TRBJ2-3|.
TGCGCCAGCAGAAGGGGACTAGCCTACTCACCGTCCGATACGCAGTATTTT
CASRRGLAYSPSDTQYF
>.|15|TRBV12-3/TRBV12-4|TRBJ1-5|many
TGTGCCAGCAGTTCCCGACAGCTTAGCAATCAGCCCCAGCATTTT
CASSSRQLSNQPQHF
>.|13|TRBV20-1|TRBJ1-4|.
TGCAGTGCTAGAGATATCACTAATGAAAAACTGTTTTTT
CSARDITNEKLFF
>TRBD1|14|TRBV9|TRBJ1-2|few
TGTGCCAGCAGCCTGGGACAGGGGGAGTATGGCTACACCTTC
CASSLGQGEYGYTF
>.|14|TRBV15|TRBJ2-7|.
TGTGCCACCAGCAGAGGAGATAACCTGGGCGAGCAGTACTTC
CATSRGDNLGEQYF
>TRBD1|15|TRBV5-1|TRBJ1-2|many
TGCGCCAGCAGCTTGGCGGGACAGGGGGCGGAAGGCTACACCTTC
CASSLAGQGAEGYTF
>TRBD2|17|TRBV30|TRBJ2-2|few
TGTGCCTGGGGGGGACTAGCGGGAGCATACTACACCGGGGAGCTGTTTTTT
CAWGGLAGAYYTGELFF
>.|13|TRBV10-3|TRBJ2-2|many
TGTGCCATCAGTGGAGGGATTCGTGGGGAGCTGTTTTTT
CAISGGIRGELFF
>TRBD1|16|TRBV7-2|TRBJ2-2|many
TGTGCCAGCAGCTTTGGGACAGGGACGAACACCGGGGAGCTGTTTTTT
CASSFGTGTNTGELFF
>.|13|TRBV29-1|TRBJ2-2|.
TGCAGCGTTGGGACGGCGAACACCGGGGAGCTGTTTTTT
CSVGTANTGELFF
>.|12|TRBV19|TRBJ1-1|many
TGTGCCAGTACCAGATCGGGGACGGAAGCTTTCTTT
CASTRSGTEAFF
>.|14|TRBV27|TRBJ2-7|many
TGTGCCAGCAGCCCCGAACTTAGACTAGACGAGCAGTACTTC
CASSPELRLDEQYF